This T cell receptor (beta chain) was profiled in a study of T-cell memory formation after mild COVID-19. TCRdb reanalysed the 5' RACE reads using MiXCR and keeps one entry per CDR3 protein. Found here are under 300,000 distinct CDR3 sequences, approximately 9% of them singletons; the top ten hold 22%. CDR1 and CDR2 from the germline V gene are MGHRA and YSYEKL. The CDR3 covers 15 residues. Trimming took 3 bases from V and 9 from J, leaving 15 bases between them. The source is a man aged 18 to 30 who had mild COVID-19 (a few samples of this study predate the infection). Cell type and time point are not known. The material sequenced was PBMCs or a T cell subset sorted from them (not recorded which). The V gene is TRBV4-1, the J gene TRBJ1-6, with a tentative D call TRBD1 (5 bases). CDR3 in amino acids: CASSQGGTVGSPLHF. CDR3 nucleotide sequence: TGCGCCAGCAGCCAGGGGGGAACCGTGGGTTCACCCCTCCACTTT.